What follows are 31 T cell receptor beta chains derived from one specimen sequenced in a study of CD8 T cells in ankylosing spondylitis listed by TCRdb under 2017. The library was built by means of 5' RACE. Sequencing relied on an Illumina HiSeq 2500. TCRdb reworked the public reads: Q25 trimming with fastp, MiXCR clone assembly, productive beta chains retained. Records with the same CDR3 protein are collapsed into one entry carrying the most frequent genes and DNA. The sample has around 770,000 distinct CDR3 sequences on record, 12% of them singletons. The leading ten clones occupy 0.51% of the sample. What the study reported, not specific to this receptor: Blood from ankylosing spondylitis patients appeared to be characterized by a TCR beta motif composed of 7 to 9 highly homologous amino acid variants.

These TCRs' antigens remain unknown. The sequenced material came from blood, either unsorted or a sorted T cell fraction (not recorded which). The receptors shown here come from a male donor with ankylosing spondylitis.

At least ten counts were recorded for this clonotype. The rearrangement links TRBV6-1 to TRBJ1-1, with D possibly TRBD1 on 6 matching bases. The germline V and J ends were trimmed by 6 bases and 6 bases, with 17 bases remaining between them. The CDR3 contains 14 residues. Germline-derived CDR1 and CDR2 are MNHNS and SASEGT. CDR3 amino acids: CASSPTQGRSEAFF. CDR3 bases: TGTGCCAGCAGCCCTACCCAGGGGAGGTCTGAAGCTTTCTTT.

The V call is TRBV7-2, the J call TRBJ1-1; the D is unclear. Germline CDR1 and CDR2: SGHTA and FQGNSA. The V end lost 2 bases, the J end lost 1 base, and 8 bases lay between the germline ends. This CDR3 region has 14 residues. Here the CDR3 DNA reads TGTGCCAGCAGCTTAACTCGGGGGAACACTGAAGCTTTCTTT. Its protein product is CASSLTRGNTEAFF.

This clonotype occurred a few times. The chain recombines TRBV30 with TRBJ2-1; a weak D match, TRBD2 (5 bases). V was shortened by 0 bases and J by 7 bases, with 10 bases between the two germline ends. This CDR3 comprises 13 residues. Germline lookup yields CDR1 GTSNPN and CDR2 SVGIG (reference sequence). CDR3 nucleotide sequence: TGTGCCTGGAGTGTTAGGAGAGGGAATGAGCAGTTCTTC. It encodes CAWSVRRGNEQFF.

Many counts were recorded for this clonotype. The genes are TRBV5-5 and TRBJ2-3; D not resolved. Germline assignment: CDR1 SGHKS and CDR2 YYEKEE (reference sequence). Trimming cost V 4 bases and J 0 bases, with 12 bases left between them. The length of the CDR3 is 15 residues. The CDR3 loop is CASSRRSASTDTQYF. The CDR3 DNA sequence: TGTGCCAGCAGCCGCCGGAGCGCCAGCACAGATACGCAGTATTTT.

This clonotype was detected only a few times. The rearrangement uses TRBV9 and TRBJ2-1, with unresolved D. The V and J ends lost 1 base and 1 base respectively, with 9 bases between them. Per germline, CDR1 SGDLS and CDR2 YYNGEE. This CDR3 region has 15 residues. The CDR3 bases are TGTGCCAGCAGCGTACGGACCGCATCCTACAATGAGCAGTTCTTC. It yields the protein CASSVRTASYNEQFF.

The rearrangement uses TRBV5-6 and TRBJ1-1; D gene uncertain. The CDR3 sequence is 15 residues long. Looked up from germline, CDR1 is SGHDT and CDR2 is YYEEEE. With 0 bases removed from V and 5 bases from J, the gap between germline ends came to 14 bases. The chain's CDR3 is CASSLAGLAGTEAFF. In nucleotides, the CDR3 is TGTGCCAGCAGCTTGGCAGGTCTCGCGGGGACTGAAGCTTTCTTT.

This rearrangement joins TRBV29-1 to TRBJ1-2; D uncertain. The CDR3 runs 16 residues. Germline lookup yields CDR1 SQVTM and CDR2 ANQGSEA. The ends were cut back, 0 bases at V and 4 bases at J, with 18 bases in the middle. The DNA of the CDR3 is TGCAGCGTTGAAGATCGAGGATCCGGGTGGCTCTATGGCTACACCTTC. Translation gives CSVEDRGSGWLYGYTF.

Only a few counts were recorded for this clonotype. This rearrangement joins TRBV5-5 to TRBJ1-6, with TRBD1 as a possible D gene (5 bases). V lost 6 bases, J lost 7 bases, and 8 bases lay in between. CDR1 and CDR2 from the germline V gene are SGHKS and YYEKEE (reference sequence). This CDR3 contains 12 residues. In nucleotides, the CDR3 is TGTGCCAGCAAAACAGGAAATTCACCCCTCCACTTT. Translation: CASKTGNSPLHF.

The chain combines TRBV20-1 with TRBJ2-1, with 8 bases that match TRBD2. Germline V CDR1 and CDR2: DFQATT, SNEGSKA (reference sequence). The CDR3 extends over 13 amino acids. The V gene end was trimmed by 4 bases and the J gene end by 2 bases; junction bases not matched to a gene: 1. The CDR3 DNA follows: TGCAGTGCTAAGCGGGAGCCCTACAATGAGCAGTTCTTC. Translating it yields CSAKREPYNEQFF.

A few counts support this clonotype. The chain's CDR3 is CRDRHRIPRGQPQHF. CDR3 nucleotides: TGCAGGGATAGACACCGAATCCCCAGAGGCCAGCCCCAGCATTTT. The chain has TRBV20-1 and TRBJ1-5; D is ambiguous. This CDR3 region has 15 residues. The germline V gene has CDR1 DFQATT and CDR2 SNEGSKA (reference sequence).

This chain connects TRBV5-1 to TRBJ2-3; either TRBD1 or TRBD2 may supply D (5 bases each). From germline, CDR1 is SGHRS and CDR2 YFSETQ. The CDR3 has 15 amino acids. The V gene lost 4 bases and the J gene lost 4 bases, with 16 bases spanning the gap. CDR3 loop: CASSPRGRAPDTQYF. The CDR3 nucleotides read TGCGCCAGCAGCCCGAGGGGACGTGCCCCAGATACGCAGTATTTT.

The chain joins TRBV27 to TRBJ1-2; D might be TRBD1 (5 bases). The CDR3 contains 14 residues. Trimming removed 4 bases at V and 2 bases at J, with 11 bases between. Germline V gene lookup returns CDR1 MNHEY and CDR2 SMNVEV (reference sequence). CDR3 nucleotides: TGTGCCAGCAGTTGGGGACGGGACAACTATGGCTACACCTTC. It encodes CASSWGRDNYGYTF.

This clonotype has a handful of counts. The chain links TRBV5-1 to TRBJ2-5; D is perhaps TRBD2 (6 bases). The CDR3 contains 13 residues. V lost 6 bases and J 4 bases, leaving 13 bases between the germline ends. Germline V CDR1 and CDR2: SGHRS, YFSETQ. The DNA for the CDR3 is TGCGCCAGCACGTTGGCGGGACGAGAGACCCAGTACTTC. This gives the protein CASTLAGRETQYF.

This clonotype was counted many times. J is TRBJ1-5 and V is TRBV10-3; D is uncertain. From germline, CDR1 is ENHRY and CDR2 SYGVKD. The CDR3 contains 14 residues. V gave up 3 bases and J gave up 0 bases, with 6 bases separating them. The CDR3 is CAISDQVSNQPQHF. In DNA form, the CDR3 reads TGTGCCATCAGTGACCAGGTTAGCAATCAGCCCCAGCATTTT.

The sample holds many counts of this clonotype. J is TRBJ1-5 and V is TRBV7-2, with D perhaps matching TRBD1 (5 bases). The CDR3 has 14 residues. Looked up from germline, CDR1 is SGHTA and CDR2 is FQGNSA. V was pared by 5 bases and J by 2 bases, with 10 bases between. DNA for the CDR3: TGTGCCAGCAGCCTTCGGGACGGCAATCAGCCCCAGCATTTT. Translated: CASSLRDGNQPQHF.

Ten or more counts support this clonotype. The rearrangement joins TRBV5-1 to TRBJ1-1, with D uncertain. Trimming shortened V by 2 bases and J by 1 base, and 9 bases separated the two germline ends. This CDR3 contains 14 residues. Germline V gene sequence: CDR1 SGHRS, CDR2 YFSETQ. The CDR3 region has the DNA TGCGCCAGCAGCTTACACGCGGCGAACACTGAAGCTTTCTTT. It translates to CASSLHAANTEAFF.

The rearrangement links TRBV15 to TRBJ2-4; the D gene is possibly TRBD1 (6 bases). The CDR3 contains 15 residues. Germline assignment: CDR1 LNHNV and CDR2 YYDKDF (reference sequence). V was cut by 4 bases and J by 9 bases, with 19 bases left in between. This CDR3 is CATSNDRILGSIQYF. The CDR3 DNA is TGTGCCACCAGCAACGACAGGATTCTAGGGAGCATTCAGTACTTC.

This clonotype was seen a few times. This chain uses TRBV29-1 with TRBJ1-1; D might be TRBD1 (5 bases). CDR1 and CDR2 (germline): SQVTM, ANQGSEA. V dropped 7 bases and J dropped 1 base, with 7 bases sitting between them. The CDR3 has 11 residues. CDR3 nucleotides: TGCAGCGGGGGACGGAACACTGAAGCTTTCTTT. Protein sequence: CSGGRNTEAFF.

This clonotype has a handful of counts. This rearrangement joins TRBV5-6 to TRBJ2-2; D not resolved. The CDR3 has 16 amino acids. Trimming left V 0 bases short and J 1 base short, with 10 bases between. Germline V gene sequence: CDR1 SGHDT, CDR2 YYEEEE. CDR3 sequence: CASSLVRQLNTGELFF. In DNA form, the CDR3 reads TGTGCCAGCAGCTTGGTACGGCAGCTGAACACCGGGGAGCTGTTTTTT.

In this sample, this clonotype turned up a few times. This chain links TRBV11-1 with TRBJ2-7; D is undetermined. CDR1 is SGHAT, CDR2 FQDESV, per germline (reference sequence). V was cut by 3 bases and J by 7 bases, with 7 bases left in between. The CDR3 sequence is 11 residues long. The CDR3 sequence: CASSFNGEQYF. The CDR3 DNA reads as TGTGCCAGCAGCTTTAATGGGGAGCAGTACTTC.

In its sample, this clonotype was seen a few times. V gene TRBV20-1 combines with J gene TRBJ2-3; D uncertain. The CDR3 sequence is 13 residues long. Germline V gene sequence: CDR1 DFQATT, CDR2 SNEGSKA (reference sequence). Trimming took 2 bases from V and 4 from J, leaving 10 bases between them. The CDR3 region is CSARTVLSDTQYF. In DNA form, the CDR3 reads TGCAGTGCTAGAACGGTCTTATCAGATACGCAGTATTTT.

This clonotype was picked up a small number of times. The J gene is TRBJ1-2, the V gene TRBV29-1, with a possible D match to TRBD1 (6 bases). Germline V lookup: CDR1 SQVTM, CDR2 ANQGSEA. The CDR3 runs 12 residues. V was pared by 5 bases and J by 6 bases, with 13 bases between. The CDR3 DNA reads as TGCAGCGTTTCTCCAGGGGCGGATGGCTACACCTTC. Translating it yields CSVSPGADGYTF.

This chain joins TRBV6-5 and TRBJ1-2; 8 bases fit TRBD1. The CDR3 spans 12 residues. V was pared by 8 bases and J by 2 bases, with 1 base of the junction left unmatched. CDR1 is MNHEY, CDR2 SVGAGI, per germline. The CDR3 sequence is CASHRGNYGYTF. The CDR3 nucleotides read TGTGCCAGCCACAGGGGGAACTATGGCTACACCTTC.

This rearrangement joins TRBV5-1 to TRBJ2-1; 7 nucleotides agree with TRBD1. From germline, CDR1 is SGHRS and CDR2 YFSETQ. Germline trimming cut 3 bases from V and 3 bases from J; bases unmatched to any gene: 9. CDR3 length: 16 amino acids. The CDR3 coding sequence is TGCGCCAGCAGCTCGGCCCTCGGACAGGTCTACAATGAGCAGTTCTTC. This encodes CASSSALGQVYNEQFF. The full variable domain, its missing parts supplied by reference TRBV5-1 and TRBJ2-1, is KAGVTQTPRYLIKTRGQQVTLSCSPISGHRSVSWYQQTPGQGLQFLFEYFSETQRNKGNFPGRFSGRQFSNSRSEMNVSTLELGDSALYLCASSSALGQVYNEQFFGPGTRLTVL.

The chain recombines TRBV7-2 with TRBJ2-2, with 7 positions matching TRBD1. Germline V gives CDR1 SGHTA, CDR2 FQGNSA. This CDR3 comprises 15 residues. V was clipped by 3 bases and J by 5 bases; unmatched bases: 6. CDR3 in amino acids: CASSFRGSETGELFF. The DNA of the CDR3 is TGTGCCAGCAGCTTCAGGGGGAGTGAGACCGGGGAGCTGTTTTTT.

A few counts support this clonotype. The chain combines TRBV18 with TRBJ2-1; D uncertain. This CDR3 has 14 amino acids. The germline V gene encodes CDR1 KGHSH and CDR2 LQKENI. Trimming cost V 4 bases and J 2 bases, with 9 bases left between them. The DNA for the CDR3 is TGTGCCAGCTCACTGGGTTTTACCTACAATGAGCAGTTCTTC. This gives the protein CASSLGFTYNEQFF.

This clonotype was observed a handful of times. V usage is TRBV7-2 and J usage is TRBJ2-6; maybe TRBD2 (5 bases). This CDR3 comprises 15 residues. V shed 6 bases and J shed 4 bases, with 13 bases lying between them. The V gene's germline CDR1 is SGHTA and CDR2 FQGNSA. The CDR3 DNA is TGTGCCAGCAGTTCCAACCCGGGAGGGGCCAACGTCCTGACTTTC. Its translation: CASSSNPGGANVLTF.

The V call is TRBV20-1, the J call TRBJ2-7; D gene unclear. Trimming pared 0 bases from V and 1 base from J, leaving 13 bases between. Germline CDR1 DFQATT, CDR2 SNEGSKA (reference sequence). This CDR3 has 15 residues. CDR3 amino acids: CSARDHGEGSYEQYF. The CDR3 region has the DNA TGCAGTGCTAGAGATCACGGTGAAGGTTCCTACGAGCAGTACTTC.

This chain connects TRBV4-3 to TRBJ2-3; either TRBD1 or TRBD2 may supply D (5 bases each). Germline CDR1 LGHNA, CDR2 YSLEER. Trimming shortened V by 0 bases and J by 2 bases, and 9 bases separated the two germline ends. This CDR3 has 15 residues. The CDR3 sequence is CASSQDGAFTDTQYF. The CDR3 DNA reads as TGCGCCAGCAGCCAAGACGGGGCTTTCACAGATACGCAGTATTTT.

The V call is TRBV7-2, the J call TRBJ1-2; D might be TRBD1 (5 bases). With 0 bases removed from V and 2 bases from J, the gap between germline ends came to 10 bases. Looked up from germline, CDR1 is SGHTA and CDR2 is FQGNSA. The CDR3 is 15 residues long. CDR3 coding DNA: TGTGCCAGCAGCTTAGCGGGACGGGTAAACTATGGCTACACCTTC. This gives the protein CASSLAGRVNYGYTF.

The V gene is TRBV6-2 or TRBV6-3, the J gene TRBJ2-3, with D possibly being TRBD1 (5 bases). The CDR3 length is 13 residues. Trimming cost V 4 bases and J 3 bases, with 8 bases left between them. From germline, CDR1 is MNHEY and CDR2 SVGEGT. Here the CDR3 reads CASSSYRTDTQYF. DNA of the CDR3: TGTGCCAGCAGTTCCTACAGGACAGATACGCAGTATTTT.